This T cell receptor beta chain was identified in a study of vaccination effects on CD4 cells after COVID-19. After expansion with viral peptide pools in the ViraFEST assay, antigen-specific CD4+ T cells were sequenced. Around day 10 of culture, CD4+ T cells were separated out. Two-dose BNT162b2 or mRNA-1273 vaccination was given to participants. The study found no prior SARS-CoV-2 infection in the vaccine recipients, who tested negative for nucleocapsid antibodies. Fresh IL-2-containing medium replaced half the medium on days 3 and 7. As for this clone: Its target is unknown.

Some clones are missing from TCRdb's copy, which holds only in-frame ones; the method was immunoSEQ multiplex PCR. The table has 20,000 to 25,000 clones, roughly 81% seen once. V lost 4 bases to trimming and J lost 4 bases, with 17 bases between them. Germline CDR1 reads SGDLS; CDR2 reads YYNGEE. The CDR3 length is 15 residues. The source was CD4+ T cells from PBMCs cultured with SARS-CoV-2 spike peptides, collected after COVID-19 vaccination. The chain employs TRBV9 and TRBJ2-5; D possibly corresponds to TRBD2 (6 bases). The clonotype originates from a human donor who received a COVID-19 vaccine. Some clones in this sample may be carry-over from other donors' samples. CDR3 amino acids: CASSLRDFRGETQYF. In DNA form, the CDR3 reads TGTGCCAGCAGCCTCCGGGACTTCAGAGGAGAGACCCAGTACTTC.